These 29 T cell receptor beta chains were sequenced from one sample in a study of blood T cell repertoires in COVID-19. Profiling relied on immunoSEQ multiplex PCR, and the TCRdb table lists in-frame clones only, not all of them. The sample carries fewer than 150,000 clones, over 70% recorded once. The sample was PBMCs or T cells enriched from blood (not recorded which). These receptors all come from a man aged 45 to 65 in a cohort exposed to, infected with or recovered from COVID-19 (not recorded which).

The chain has TRBV13 and TRBJ1-2; 7 nucleotides match TRBD1. The CDR3 loop spans 14 amino acids. The J segment lost 2 bases and the V segment lost 7 bases, leaving 7 bases of the junction unmatched. CDR1 PRHDT and CDR2 FYEKMQ come from the germline V gene (reference sequence). The CDR3 sequence is CASNQDRQNYGYTF. The CDR3 bases are TGTGCCAGCAACCAGGACAGGCAAAACTATGGCTACACCTTC.

This clone was seen more than once but under ten times. The chain has TRBV19 and TRBJ2-3; tentatively, D is TRBD1 (8 bases). Germline V gives CDR1 LNHDA, CDR2 SQIVND (reference sequence). Trimming cost V 6 bases and J 2 bases, with 15 bases left between them. This CDR3 is built from 15 residues. Here the CDR3 DNA reads TGTGCCAGTAGGCGAACAGGGGGGGACACAGATACGCAGTATTTT. Translated, it gives CASRRTGGDTDTQYF.

The genes are TRBV9 and TRBJ2-2; weak D call: TRBD1 (6 bases). From germline, CDR1 is SGDLS and CDR2 YYNGEE. V gave up 7 bases and J gave up 8 bases, with 18 bases separating them. The CDR3 loop spans 14 amino acids. This CDR3 reads CASRRDTSQGELFF. In DNA, the CDR3 is TGTGCCAGCCGTCGGGACACCTCGCAAGGGGAGCTGTTTTTT.

CDR3 sequence (DNA): TGCGCCAGCAGCCAAGAAGCCAGGGGGAATCAGCCCCAGCATTTT. Translated: CASSQEARGNQPQHF. The chain couples TRBV4-3 to TRBJ1-5; 7 bases are shared with TRBD1. CDR3 length equals 15 residues. V lost 0 bases, J lost 4 bases, and 3 bases stayed unmatched. Per germline, CDR1 LGHNA and CDR2 YSLEER.

The gene calls are TRBV4-3 and TRBJ2-7, with D possibly TRBD2 on 6 matching bases. V shed 0 bases and J shed 2 bases, with 11 bases lying between them. From germline, CDR1 is LGHNA and CDR2 YSLEER. The CDR3 totals 15 residues. The CDR3 spells CASSQDGGTAYEQYF. The DNA for the CDR3 is TGCGCCAGCAGCCAAGATGGCGGGACCGCCTACGAGCAGTACTTC.

The chain carries TRBV6-1 and TRBJ1-2; TRBD1 aligns across 9 bases. The length of the CDR3 is 18 residues. Unmatched junction bases numbered 12, after V lost 2 bases and J lost 2 bases. Per germline, CDR1 MNHNS and CDR2 SASEGT. CDR3 sequence: CASSEYSTGGGRNYGYTF. The DNA for the CDR3 is TGTGCCAGCAGTGAATATTCGACAGGGGGTGGGAGGAACTATGGCTACACCTTC.

This chain joins TRBV6-5 and TRBJ1-1; 7 bases agree with TRBD1. With 6 bases clipped from V and 4 bases from J, the junction kept 8 bases outside the gene matches. The CDR3 sequence is 14 residues long. Germline CDR1 reads MNHEY; CDR2 reads SVGAGI. The CDR3 coding sequence is TGTGCCAGCAGAATCACAGGGGATGGCACTGAAGCTTTCTTT. Protein: CASRITGDGTEAFF.

In the case of this clone: In the same sample, other DNA sequences code for this CDR3. The chain combines TRBV3-1 (or the pseudogene TRBV3-2) with TRBJ1-2; D is perhaps TRBD1 (6 bases). The V gene lost 4 bases and the J gene lost 0 bases, with 9 bases spanning the gap. Germline V CDR1 and CDR2: LGHDT, YNNKEL (reference sequence). The CDR3 totals 14 residues. This CDR3 reads CASSPGQSNYGYTF. In DNA, the CDR3 is TGTGCCAGCAGCCCTGGACAGTCTAACTATGGCTACACCTTC.

CDR3 sequence (DNA): TGTGCCAGCAGCTCGGACAGTAACACCGGGGAGCTGTTTTTT. Residues: CASSSDSNTGELFF. The rearrangement links TRBV3-1 (or the pseudogene TRBV3-2) to TRBJ2-2, with D tentatively TRBD1 (6 bases). CDR1 is LGHDT, CDR2 YNNKEL, per germline (reference sequence). V lost 5 bases and J 2 bases, leaving 9 bases between the germline ends. This CDR3 has 14 amino acids.

This clone was detected only once. This sequence joins TRBV19 and TRBJ1-2; 7 nucleotides match TRBD1. The CDR3 contains 12 residues. Germline loops: CDR1 LNHDA, CDR2 SQIVND (reference sequence). Trimming cost V 11 bases and J 8 bases; bases outside gene matches: 11. CDR3 amino acids: CAAGQLSLGYTF. Written as DNA, the CDR3 is TGTGCCGCGGGACAGCTCTCTCTCGGCTACACCTTC.

J is TRBJ2-1 and V is TRBV7-9; TRBD2 matches 10 bases. The CDR3 runs to 17 residues. Germline loops: CDR1 SEHNR, CDR2 FQNEAQ (reference sequence). The V and J ends lost 5 bases and 0 bases, in that order; junction bases with no gene match: 7. CDR3 loop: CASSLMLAGGSYNEQFF. The CDR3 DNA is TGTGCCAGCAGCCTCATGTTAGCGGGGGGCTCCTACAATGAGCAGTTCTTC.

The V gene is TRBV7-6, the J gene TRBJ2-2; 8 bases are shared with TRBD1. Germline-derived CDR1 and CDR2 are SGHVS and FNYEAQ. CDR3 length equals 16 residues. V shed 5 bases and J 3 bases; nucleotides not matched to a gene: 8. CDR3 nucleotide sequence: TGTGCCAGCAGCAGCTTTCAGGGGGCGGACACCGGGGAGCTGTTTTTT. Amino acids: CASSSFQGADTGELFF.

The rearrangement uses TRBV7-8 and TRBJ2-3; TRBD2 matches 9 bases. Germline loops: CDR1 SGHVS, CDR2 FQNEAQ. The V gene end was trimmed by 5 bases and the J gene end by 5 bases; junction bases not matched to a gene: 11. This CDR3 comprises 16 residues. The CDR3 DNA reads as TGTGCCAGCAGCACCCGAGCGGGAGGCTCAGGAGATACGCAGTATTTT. Translation: CASSTRAGGSGDTQYF.

The chain uses TRBV5-1 and TRBJ2-7; D may be TRBD1 (6 bases). Germline V gene data show CDR1 as SGHRS and CDR2 as YFSETQ. Trimming took off 1 base at V and 2 bases at J, with 16 bases between the two ends. The length of the CDR3 is 16 residues. CDR3 coding DNA: TGCGCCAGCAGCTTGACCATACAGGGATTCACCTACGAGCAGTACTTC. Encoded protein: CASSLTIQGFTYEQYF.

The rearrangement links TRBV7-9 to TRBJ2-5; no clear D gene. Trimming stripped 5 bases from V and 4 bases from J, with 14 bases between. Germline CDR1 SEHNR, CDR2 FQNEAQ (reference sequence). This CDR3 is built from 14 residues. The chain's CDR3 is CASSPPLDVETQYF. CDR3 sequence (DNA): TGTGCCAGCAGCCCACCCCTAGACGTAGAGACCCAGTACTTC.

The chain is built from TRBV7-8 and TRBJ2-7, with 7 bases aligning to TRBD2. The CDR3 totals 15 residues. CDR1 and CDR2 from the germline V gene are SGHVS and FQNEAQ. Unmatched junction bases numbered 9, after V lost 5 bases and J lost 2 bases. CDR3 DNA sequence: TGTGCCAGCAGCATCCTTAGCCGGGGGGCCTACGAGCAGTACTTC. Protein: CASSILSRGAYEQYF.

The V gene is TRBV11-2, the J gene TRBJ1-3; 8 positions match TRBD1. Per the germline V gene, CDR1 is SGHAT and CDR2 is FQNNGV. This CDR3 is built from 15 residues. Trimming took 1 base from V and 2 from J; bases not matched to a gene: 1. The CDR3, as DNA: TGTGCCAGCAGCTTAGGCAGGGGGCCTGGAAACACCATATATTTT. It encodes CASSLGRGPGNTIYF.

In this sample, this clone turned up once. The chain uses TRBV20-1 and TRBJ1-2; possibly TRBD1 for D (5 bases). From germline, CDR1 is DFQATT and CDR2 SNEGSKA (reference sequence). V gave up 3 bases and J gave up 8 bases, with 13 bases separating them. The CDR3 spans 12 residues. The CDR3: CSASATGWGYTF. The CDR3 DNA sequence: TGCAGTGCTAGTGCAACAGGATGGGGCTACACCTTC.

The chain joins TRBV5-1 to TRBJ1-3; D possibly corresponds to TRBD1 (5 bases). Deletions cut 5 bases from V and 0 bases from J, with 12 bases between. Germline V gene data show CDR1 as SGHRS and CDR2 as YFSETQ. The CDR3 runs to 15 residues. The DNA of the CDR3 is TGCGCCAGCAGGCCCGACAGCACCTCTGGAAACACCATATATTTT. Amino acid sequence: CASRPDSTSGNTIYF.

The CDR3 sequence is CASSPRGELTGTGVPYGYTF. In DNA form, the CDR3 reads TGTGCCAGCAGCCCAAGGGGAGAACTAACCGGGACAGGGGTTCCCTATGGCTACACCTTC. The genes are TRBV3-1 (or the pseudogene TRBV3-2) and TRBJ1-2, with 10 bases that match TRBD1. Trimming removed 4 bases from V and 4 bases from J; junction bases left unmatched: 21. The CDR3 is 20 amino acids. Germline assignment: CDR1 LGHDT and CDR2 YNNKEL (reference sequence).

The rearrangement uses TRBV6-5 and TRBJ1-5; no definite D call. Trimming cost V 5 bases and J 2 bases, with 13 bases left between them. Germline assignment: CDR1 MNHEY and CDR2 SVGAGI. The CDR3 has 15 amino acids. CDR3 sequence (DNA): TGTGCCAGCAGTCAGGTCCCTACGGGCAATCAGCCCCAGCATTTT. Translated: CASSQVPTGNQPQHF.

This clone turned up a few times. This chain links TRBV9 with TRBJ2-7; maybe TRBD1 (6 bases). The CDR3 spans 14 residues. Trimming pared 0 bases from V and 2 bases from J, leaving 9 bases between. Germline V gives CDR1 SGDLS, CDR2 YYNGEE. CDR3 sequence reads: CASSVGGDTYEQYF. The CDR3 coding sequence is TGTGCCAGCAGCGTAGGAGGGGACACCTACGAGCAGTACTTC.

A few counts support this clone. CDR3 in DNA: TGTGCCAGCAGTCTAGGGGCGGGGGCGCGTTACGAGCAGTACTTC. Translated: CASSLGAGARYEQYF. The chain links TRBV6-2 or TRBV6-3 to TRBJ2-7, with D possibly matching TRBD2 (7 bases). The germline CDR1 and CDR2 sequences are MNHEY and SVGEGT. This CDR3 is built from 15 residues. V was clipped by 5 bases and J by 4 bases, with 18 bases between them.

The chain joins TRBV30 to TRBJ2-3; 7 bases are shared with TRBD1. Unmatched junction bases numbered 6, after V lost 3 bases and J lost 0 bases. The CDR3 runs 15 residues. The germline V gene has CDR1 GTSNPN and CDR2 SVGIG (reference sequence). The CDR3 here is CAWREGQTSTDTQYF. The CDR3 DNA sequence: TGTGCCTGGAGAGAGGGACAGACTAGCACAGATACGCAGTATTTT. Filled out from reference TRBV30 and TRBJ2-3, the complete variable domain reads SQTIHQWPATLVQPVGSPLSLECTVEGTSNPNLYWYRQAAGRGLQLLFYSVGIGQISSEVPQNLSASRPQDRQFILSSKKLLLSDSGFYLCAWREGQTSTDTQYFGPGTRLTVL.

CDR3 amino acids: CASSMLPGGNYGYTF. As DNA, the CDR3 is TGTGCCAGTAGTATGTTGCCCGGGGGGAACTATGGCTACACCTTC. This chain joins TRBV19 and TRBJ1-2; D is possibly TRBD1 (5 bases). Germline CDR1 and CDR2: LNHDA and SQIVND (reference sequence). Trimming stripped 3 bases from V and 2 bases from J, with 13 bases between. The CDR3 length is 15 residues.

The chain couples TRBV11-2 to TRBJ2-7; D possibly corresponds to TRBD1 (6 bases). The CDR3 loop spans 14 amino acids. Germline CDR1 and CDR2: SGHAT and FQNNGV. With 7 bases removed from V and 1 base from J, the gap between germline ends came to 14 bases. CDR3 region: CASIPPRGSYEQYF. For the CDR3, the DNA is TGTGCCAGCATCCCCCCCAGGGGATCCTACGAGCAGTACTTC.

The chain recombines TRBV5-6 with TRBJ1-4; 8 bases are a match to TRBD1. After removal of 0 bases from V and 7 bases from J, the junction contained 5 bases not matched to a gene. Germline V gives CDR1 SGHDT, CDR2 YYEEEE. The CDR3 runs 15 residues. This CDR3 is CASSLDRGSGEKLFF. The DNA of the CDR3 is TGTGCCAGCAGCTTGGACAGGGGGTCGGGTGAAAAACTGTTTTTT.

The chain links TRBV19 to TRBJ2-7; 11 bases fit TRBD1. The V gene's germline CDR1 is LNHDA and CDR2 SQIVND (reference sequence). This CDR3 comprises 13 residues. The V segment lost 7 bases and the J segment 6 bases; nucleotides outside the gene matches: 5. CDR3 in amino acids: CASTRDRGSEQYF. CDR3 sequence (DNA): TGTGCCAGTACCAGGGACAGGGGGAGCGAGCAGTACTTC.

The chain joins TRBV3-1 (or the pseudogene TRBV3-2) to TRBJ2-7, with 8 bases lining up with TRBD2. The CDR3 totals 15 residues. Germline CDR1 is LGHDT and CDR2 is YNNKEL (reference sequence). With V trimmed by 4 bases and J by 6 bases, 11 bases remained unmatched. As DNA, the CDR3 is TGTGCCAGCAGCCCGGGGGGGGCTAGGTTGGGCGAGCAGTACTTC. Amino acids: CASSPGGARLGEQYF.